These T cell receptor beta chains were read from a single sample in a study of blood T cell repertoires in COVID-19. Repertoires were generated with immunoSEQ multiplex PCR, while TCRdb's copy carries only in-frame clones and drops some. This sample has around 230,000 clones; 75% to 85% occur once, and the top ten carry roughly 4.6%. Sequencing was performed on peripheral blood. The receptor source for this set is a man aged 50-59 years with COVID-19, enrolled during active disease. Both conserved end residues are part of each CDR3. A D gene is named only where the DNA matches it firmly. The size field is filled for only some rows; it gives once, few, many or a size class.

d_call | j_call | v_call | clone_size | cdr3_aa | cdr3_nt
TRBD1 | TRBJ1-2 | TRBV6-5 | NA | CASSYRTGEDGYTF | TGTGCCAGCAGTTACCGTACAGGGGAAGATGGCTACACCTTC
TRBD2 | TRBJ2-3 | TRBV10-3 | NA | CAIRVYLAGGGDTQYF | TGTGCCATCAGAGTCTATCTAGCGGGGGGAGGAGATACGCAGTATTTT
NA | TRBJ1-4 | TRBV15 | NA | CATSRDKTTANEKLFF | TGTGCCACCAGCAGAGATAAGACAACGGCTAATGAAAAACTGTTTTTT
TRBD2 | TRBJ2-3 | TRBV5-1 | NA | CASTSGGASTDTQYF | TGCGCCAGCACTAGCGGGGGAGCTAGCACAGATACGCAGTATTTT
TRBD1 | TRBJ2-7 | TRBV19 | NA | CASGDRRTYEQYF | TGTGCCAGTGGGGACAGGAGGACCTACGAGCAGTACTTC
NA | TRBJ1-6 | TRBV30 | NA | CAWSAGSSKGNSPLHF | TGTGCCTGGAGTGCCGGGAGCTCTAAAGGAAATTCACCCCTCCACTTT
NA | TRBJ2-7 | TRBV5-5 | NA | CASSLAFRAYEQYF | TGTGCCAGCAGCTTGGCTTTCAGGGCATACGAGCAGTACTTC
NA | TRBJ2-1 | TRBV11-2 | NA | CASSYLKGGISYNEQFF | TGTGCCAGCAGCTACCTAAAGGGGGGGATTTCCTACAATGAGCAGTTCTTC
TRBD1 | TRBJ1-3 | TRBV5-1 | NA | CASSLIYATGGSGNTIYF | TGCGCCAGCAGCTTGATATATGCGACAGGGGGCTCTGGAAACACCATATATTTT
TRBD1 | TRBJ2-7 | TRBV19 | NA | CASSPGQGAYEQYF | TGTGCCAGTAGTCCCGGACAGGGGGCTTACGAGCAGTACTTC
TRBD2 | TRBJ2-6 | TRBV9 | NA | CASSVAWVGLAGGPSGANVLTF | TGTGCCAGCAGCGTAGCTTGGGTGGGACTAGCGGGGGGGCCATCTGGGGCCAACGTCCTGACTTTC
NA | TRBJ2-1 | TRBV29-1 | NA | CSVESQIYNEQFF | TGCAGCGTTGAATCTCAGATCTACAATGAGCAGTTCTTC
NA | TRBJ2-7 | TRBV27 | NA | CASSLSALRYEQYF | TGTGCCAGCAGTTTATCGGCCCTCCGCTACGAGCAGTACTTC
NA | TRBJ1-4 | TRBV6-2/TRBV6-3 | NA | CASSGGYEKLFF | TGTGCCAGCAGCGGAGGGTATGAAAAACTGTTTTTT
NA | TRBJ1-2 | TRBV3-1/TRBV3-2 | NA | CASSQDLGNYGYTF | TGTGCCAGCAGCCAAGATCTAGGTAACTATGGCTACACCTTC
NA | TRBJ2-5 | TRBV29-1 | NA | CSVEDLWVSGGKTQYF | TGCAGCGTTGAAGATCTTTGGGTGTCAGGCGGGAAGACCCAGTACTTC
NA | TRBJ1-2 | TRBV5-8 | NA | CASSTGGLGGYTF | TGTGCCAGCAGCACGGGGGGCCTGGGTGGCTACACCTTC
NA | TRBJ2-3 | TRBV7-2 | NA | CASSLPQVTDTQYF | TGTGCCAGCAGCTTACCCCAGGTAACAGATACGCAGTATTTT
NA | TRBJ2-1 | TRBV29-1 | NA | CSVGGGEQFF | TGCAGCGTTGGGGGCGGTGAGCAGTTCTTC
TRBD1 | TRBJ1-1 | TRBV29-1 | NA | CSVGAGGTEAFF | TGCAGCGTTGGGGCAGGGGGGACTGAAGCTTTCTTT
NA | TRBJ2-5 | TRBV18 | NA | CASSLGETQYF | TGTGCCAGCTCCCTCGGGGAGACCCAGTACTTC
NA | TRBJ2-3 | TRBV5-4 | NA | CASSGGADTQYF | TGTGCCAGCAGCGGAGGGGCAGATACGCAGTATTTT
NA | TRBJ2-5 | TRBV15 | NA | CATSRDSAETQYF | TGTGCCACCAGCAGAGACTCAGCGGAGACCCAGTACTTC
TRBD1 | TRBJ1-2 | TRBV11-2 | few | CASSLADRGGYTF | TGTGCCAGCAGCTTAGCAGACAGGGGAGGCTACACCTTC
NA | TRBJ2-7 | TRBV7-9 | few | CASSLDTFYEQYF | TGTGCCAGCAGCCTCGACACCTTCTACGAGCAGTACTTC
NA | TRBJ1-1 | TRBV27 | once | CASTGRVGNTEAFF | TGTGCCAGCACAGGCAGGGTGGGGAACACTGAAGCTTTCTTT
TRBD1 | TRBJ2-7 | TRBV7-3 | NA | CASSPGTGTYEQYF | TGTGCCAGCAGCCCAGGGACAGGGACCTACGAGCAGTACTTC
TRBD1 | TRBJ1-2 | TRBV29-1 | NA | CSVEGLRDRVYGYTF | TGCAGCGTTGAAGGTCTGAGGGACAGAGTCTATGGCTACACCTTC
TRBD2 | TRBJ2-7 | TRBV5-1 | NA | CASSLSGGPPEQYF | TGCGCCAGCAGCTTGTCGGGGGGGCCCCCCGAGCAGTACTTC
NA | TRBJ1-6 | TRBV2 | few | CASKGGLDRYNSPLHF | TGTGCCAGCAAAGGAGGGCTCGATCGATATAATTCACCCCTCCACTTT
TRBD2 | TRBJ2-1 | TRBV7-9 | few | CASSLEGGGSYNEQFF | TGTGCCAGCAGCTTAGAGGGCGGGGGGTCCTACAATGAGCAGTTCTTC
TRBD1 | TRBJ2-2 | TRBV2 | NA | CASGLGTEGTGELFF | TGTGCCAGCGGCCTTGGGACAGAAGGCACCGGGGAGCTGTTTTTT
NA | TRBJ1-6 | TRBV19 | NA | CASSIGQGNTLHF | TGTGCCAGTAGTATCGGGCAGGGAAACACCCTCCACTTT
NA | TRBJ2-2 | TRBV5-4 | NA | CASEGGGELFF | TGTGCCAGCGAGGGTGGCGGGGAGCTGTTTTTT
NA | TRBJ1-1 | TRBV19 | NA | CASSIRQRRTEAFF | TGTGCCAGTAGTATTCGACAGCGCCGAACTGAAGCTTTCTTT
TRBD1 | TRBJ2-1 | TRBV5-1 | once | CASRRQGSSYNEQFF | TGCGCCAGCAGACGACAGGGTAGCTCCTACAATGAGCAGTTCTTC
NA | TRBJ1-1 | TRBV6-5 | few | CASKETQGTEAFF | TGTGCCAGCAAGGAAACTCAGGGAACTGAAGCTTTCTTT
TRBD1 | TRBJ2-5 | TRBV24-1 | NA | CATADRAGETQYF | TGTGCCACCGCGGACAGGGCGGGGGAGACCCAGTACTTC
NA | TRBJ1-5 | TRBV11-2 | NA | CASSLDRGPQHF | TGTGCCAGCAGCTTAGATCGGGGGCCCCAGCATTTT